This note documents a single T cell receptor (beta chain) sequence. TCRdb re-derived calls from the 5' RACE reads in MiXCR, one entry per CDR3 protein. The table includes 550,000 to 700,000 distinct CDR3 sequences, 17% detected once. Germline V gene data show CDR1 as SGHRS and CDR2 as YFSETQ. Trimming took 5 bases from V and 3 from J; bases not matched to a gene: 5. The CDR3 spans 14 residues. The sample originates from a study of T-cell memory formation after mild COVID-19. This clonotype originated in an adult woman who had mild COVID-19 (a few samples of this study predate the infection). Cell type and time point are not known. What was sequenced was PBMCs or a T cell subset sorted from them (not recorded which). The chain is built from TRBV5-1 and TRBJ1-1, with TRBD1 matching over 9 bases. CDR3 DNA: TGCGCCAGCAGGGAACAGGGGGCCCACACTGAAGCTTTCTTT. It encodes CASREQGAHTEAFF. Supplemented by reference TRBV5-1 and TRBJ1-1, the full variable domain reads KAGVTQTPRYLIKTRGQQVTLSCSPISGHRSVSWYQQTPGQGLQFLFEYFSETQRNKGNFPGRFSGRQFSNSRSEMNVSTLELGDSALYLCASREQGAHTEAFFGQGTRLTVV.